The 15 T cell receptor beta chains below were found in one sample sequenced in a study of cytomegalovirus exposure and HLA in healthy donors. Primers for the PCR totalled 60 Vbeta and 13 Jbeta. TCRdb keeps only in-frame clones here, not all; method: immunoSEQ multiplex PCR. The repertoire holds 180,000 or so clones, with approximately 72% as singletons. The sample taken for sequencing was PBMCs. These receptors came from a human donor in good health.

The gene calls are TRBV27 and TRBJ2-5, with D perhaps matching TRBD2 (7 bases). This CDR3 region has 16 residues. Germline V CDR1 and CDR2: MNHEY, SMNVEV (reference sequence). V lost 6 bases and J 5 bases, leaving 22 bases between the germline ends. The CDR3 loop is CASSSLGAGAMETQYF. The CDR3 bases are TGTGCCAGCAGCTCTTTAGGGGCGGGGGCCATGGAGACCCAGTACTTC.

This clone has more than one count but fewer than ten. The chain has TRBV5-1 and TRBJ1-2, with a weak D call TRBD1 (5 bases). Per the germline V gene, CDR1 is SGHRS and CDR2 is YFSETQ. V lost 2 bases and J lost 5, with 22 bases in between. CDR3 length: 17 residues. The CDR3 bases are TGCGCCAGCAGCTTCTTCGCCCTGGGCAGGGATCGTTATGGCTACACCTTC. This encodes CASSFFALGRDRYGYTF.

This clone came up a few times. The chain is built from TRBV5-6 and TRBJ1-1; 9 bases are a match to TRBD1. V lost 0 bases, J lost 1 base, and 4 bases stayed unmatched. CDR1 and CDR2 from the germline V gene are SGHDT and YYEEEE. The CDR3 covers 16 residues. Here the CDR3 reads CASSLVTGGWNTEAFF. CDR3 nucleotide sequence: TGTGCCAGCAGCTTGGTTACAGGGGGCTGGAACACTGAAGCTTTCTTT.

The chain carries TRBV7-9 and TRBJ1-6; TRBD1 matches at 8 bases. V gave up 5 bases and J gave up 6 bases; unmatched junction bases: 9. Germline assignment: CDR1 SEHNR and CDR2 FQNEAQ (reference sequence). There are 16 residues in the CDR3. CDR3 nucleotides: TGTGCCAGCAGCCCCGACCCGACAGGGGCTAATTCACCCCTCCACTTT. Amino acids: CASSPDPTGANSPLHF.

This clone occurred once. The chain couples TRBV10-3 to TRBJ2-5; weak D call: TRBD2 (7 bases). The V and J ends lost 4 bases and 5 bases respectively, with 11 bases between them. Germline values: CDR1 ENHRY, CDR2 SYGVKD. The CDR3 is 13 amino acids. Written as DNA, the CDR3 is TGTGCCATCAGTGCTGCGGGGGCCGAGACCCAGTACTTC. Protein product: CAISAAGAETQYF.

The CDR3 region has the DNA TGTGCCTCCCGGACAGTGAACACCGGGGAGCTGTTTTTT. It translates to CASRTVNTGELFF. The V call is TRBV30, the J call TRBJ2-2, with D maybe TRBD1 (6 bases). Per the germline V gene, CDR1 is GTSNPN and CDR2 is SVGIG (reference sequence). V lost 7 bases to trimming and J lost 1 base, with 10 bases between them. The CDR3 length is 13 residues. The variable domain in full, with the rest retrieved from reference TRBV30 and TRBJ2-2, is SQTIHQWPATLVQPVGSPLSLECTVEGTSNPNLYWYRQAAGRGLQLLFYSVGIGQISSEVPQNLSASRPQDRQFILSSKKLLLSDSGFYLCASRTVNTGELFFGEGSRLTVL.

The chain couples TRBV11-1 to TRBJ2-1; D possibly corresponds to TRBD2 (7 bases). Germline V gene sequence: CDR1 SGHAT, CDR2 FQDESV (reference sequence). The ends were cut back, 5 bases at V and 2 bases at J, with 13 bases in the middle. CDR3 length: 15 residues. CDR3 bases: TGTGCCAGCAGCCTCGCGGGGGCAACCTACAATGAGCAGTTCTTC. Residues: CASSLAGATYNEQFF.

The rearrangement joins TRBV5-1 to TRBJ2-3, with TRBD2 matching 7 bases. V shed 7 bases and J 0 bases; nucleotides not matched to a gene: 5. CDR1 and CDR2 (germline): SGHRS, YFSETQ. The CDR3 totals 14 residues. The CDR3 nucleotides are TGCGCCAGCGGGGAGGGGAGGAGCACAGATACGCAGTATTTT. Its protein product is CASGEGRSTDTQYF. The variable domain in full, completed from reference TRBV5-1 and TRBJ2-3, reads KAGVTQTPRYLIKTRGQQVTLSCSPISGHRSVSWYQQTPGQGLQFLFEYFSETQRNKGNFPGRFSGRQFSNSRSEMNVSTLELGDSALYLCASGEGRSTDTQYFGPGTRLTVL.

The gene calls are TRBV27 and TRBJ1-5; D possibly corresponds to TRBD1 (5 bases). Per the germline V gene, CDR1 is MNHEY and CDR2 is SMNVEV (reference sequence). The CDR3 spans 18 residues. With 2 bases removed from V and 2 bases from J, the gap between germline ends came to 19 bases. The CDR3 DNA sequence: TGTGCCAGCAGTTTAAACCCTGTCTCGGGGGGTGGCAATCAGCCCCAGCATTTT. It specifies CASSLNPVSGGGNQPQHF.

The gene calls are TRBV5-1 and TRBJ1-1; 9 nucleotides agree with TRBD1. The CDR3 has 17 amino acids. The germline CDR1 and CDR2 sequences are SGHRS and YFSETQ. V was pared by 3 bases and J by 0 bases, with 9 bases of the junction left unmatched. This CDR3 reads CASSYTGTGKMNTEAFF. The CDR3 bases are TGCGCCAGCAGCTACACCGGGACAGGGAAAATGAACACTGAAGCTTTCTTT.

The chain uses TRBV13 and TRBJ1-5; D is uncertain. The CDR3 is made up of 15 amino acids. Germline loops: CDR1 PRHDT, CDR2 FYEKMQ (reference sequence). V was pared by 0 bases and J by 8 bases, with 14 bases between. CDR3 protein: CASSLGPVRREPQHF. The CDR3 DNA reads TGTGCCAGCAGCTTAGGGCCGGTTAGGAGGGAGCCCCAGCATTTT.

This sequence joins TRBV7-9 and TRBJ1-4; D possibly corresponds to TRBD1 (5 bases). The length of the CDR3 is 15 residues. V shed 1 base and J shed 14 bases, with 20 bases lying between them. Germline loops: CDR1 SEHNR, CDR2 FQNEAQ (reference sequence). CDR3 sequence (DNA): TGTGCCAGCAGCTTAGATGAAACCGGCCAGGGTAAGCTGTTTTTT. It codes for CASSLDETGQGKLFF. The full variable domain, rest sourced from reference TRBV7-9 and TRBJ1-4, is DTGVSQNPRHKITKRGQNVTFRCDPISEHNRLYWYRQTLGQGPEFLTYFQNEAQLEKSRLLSDRFSAERPKGSFSTLEIQRTEQGDSAMYLCASSLDETGQGKLFFGSGTQLSVL.

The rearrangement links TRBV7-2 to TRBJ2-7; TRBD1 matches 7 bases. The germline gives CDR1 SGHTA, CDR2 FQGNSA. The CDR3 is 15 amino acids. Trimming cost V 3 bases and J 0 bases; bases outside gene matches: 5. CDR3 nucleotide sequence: TGTGCCAGCAGCTTGGCGACAGGGATCTCCTACGAGCAGTACTTC. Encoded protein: CASSLATGISYEQYF.

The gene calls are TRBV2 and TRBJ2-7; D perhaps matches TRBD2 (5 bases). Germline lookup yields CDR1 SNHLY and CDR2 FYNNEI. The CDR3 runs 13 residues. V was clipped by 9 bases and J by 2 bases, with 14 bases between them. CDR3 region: CARGSPGAYEQYF. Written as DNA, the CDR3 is TGTGCCAGGGGGTCCCCCGGGGCCTACGAGCAGTACTTC.

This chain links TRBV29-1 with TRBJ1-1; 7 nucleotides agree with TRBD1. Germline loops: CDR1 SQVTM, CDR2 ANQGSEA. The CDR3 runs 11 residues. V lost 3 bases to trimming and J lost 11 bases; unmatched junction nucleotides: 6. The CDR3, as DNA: TGCAGCGTTGACGACAGGGTTGGGGCTTTCTTT. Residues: CSVDDRVGAFF.